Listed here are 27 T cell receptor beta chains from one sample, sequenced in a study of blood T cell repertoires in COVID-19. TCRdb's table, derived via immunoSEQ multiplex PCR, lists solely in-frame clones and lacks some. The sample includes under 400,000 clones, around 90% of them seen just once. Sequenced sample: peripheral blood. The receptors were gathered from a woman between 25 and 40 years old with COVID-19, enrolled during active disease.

The CDR3 protein is CASSMTGGEQYF. The CDR3 nucleotides read TGTGCCAGTTCCATGACAGGGGGGGAGCAGTACTTC. The rearrangement joins TRBV19 to TRBJ2-7; 9 bases agree with TRBD1. The CDR3 consists of 12 residues. V gave up 8 bases and J gave up 7 bases; unmatched junction bases: 6. CDR1 is LNHDA and CDR2 is SQIVND in the germline V gene (reference sequence). The variable domain in full, with the rest retrieved from reference TRBV19 and TRBJ2-7, is DGGITQSPKYLFRKEGQNVTLSCEQNLNHDAMYWYRQDPGQGLRLIYYSQIVNDFQKGDIAEGYSVSREKKESFPLTVTSAQKNPTAFYLCASSMTGGEQYFGPGTRLTVT.

The DNA of the CDR3 is TGTGCCAGTAGTTTCTCCGACAGGGGGCCCTACGAGCAGTACTTC. Amino acids: CASSFSDRGPYEQYF. The chain uses TRBV19 and TRBJ2-7; 10 nucleotides match TRBD1. CDR3 length equals 15 residues. Germline lookup yields CDR1 LNHDA and CDR2 SQIVND (reference sequence). Trimming removed 5 bases from V and 2 bases from J; junction bases left unmatched: 6.

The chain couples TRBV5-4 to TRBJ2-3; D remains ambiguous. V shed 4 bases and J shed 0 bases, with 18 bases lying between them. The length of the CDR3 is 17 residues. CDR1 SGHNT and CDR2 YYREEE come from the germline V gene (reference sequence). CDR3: CASSQPGWHSSTDTQYF. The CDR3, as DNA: TGTGCCAGCAGCCAACCGGGTTGGCACTCCAGCACAGATACGCAGTATTTT.

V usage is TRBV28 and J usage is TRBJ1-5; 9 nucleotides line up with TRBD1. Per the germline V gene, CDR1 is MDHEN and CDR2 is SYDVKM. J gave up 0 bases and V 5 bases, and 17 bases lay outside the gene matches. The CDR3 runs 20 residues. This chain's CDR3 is CASSLTGTGITTISNQPQHF. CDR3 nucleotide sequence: TGTGCCAGCAGTCTTACCGGGACAGGGATAACCACAATTAGCAATCAGCCCCAGCATTTT.

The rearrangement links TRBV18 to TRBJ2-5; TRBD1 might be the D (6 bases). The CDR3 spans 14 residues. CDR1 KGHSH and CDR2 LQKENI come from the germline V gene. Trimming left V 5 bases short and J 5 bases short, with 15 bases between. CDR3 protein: CASSSGASWETQYF. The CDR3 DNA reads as TGTGCCAGCTCATCAGGGGCCTCCTGGGAGACCCAGTACTTC.

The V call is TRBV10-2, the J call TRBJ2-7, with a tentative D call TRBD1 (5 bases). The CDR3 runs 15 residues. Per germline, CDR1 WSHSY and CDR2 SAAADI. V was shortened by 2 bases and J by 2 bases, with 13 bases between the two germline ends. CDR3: CASSERGMKTYEQYF. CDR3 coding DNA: TGCGCCAGCAGTGAGAGGGGAATGAAGACCTACGAGCAGTACTTC.

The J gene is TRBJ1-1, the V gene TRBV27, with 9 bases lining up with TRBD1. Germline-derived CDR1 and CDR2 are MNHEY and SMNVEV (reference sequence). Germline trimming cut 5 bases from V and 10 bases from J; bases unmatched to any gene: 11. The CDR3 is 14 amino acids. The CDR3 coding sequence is TGTGCCAGCAGTCAACCGGGACAGGGAGAGAGAGCTTTCTTT. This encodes CASSQPGQGERAFF.

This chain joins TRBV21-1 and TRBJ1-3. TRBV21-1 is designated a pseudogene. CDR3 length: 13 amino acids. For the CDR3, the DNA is TGTGCCAACCCGGTGATCTCTGGAAACACCATATATTTT. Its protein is CANPVISGNTIYF.

The CDR3 nucleotides read TGTGCCAGCAGCGATATACGACAGGGGTTTGAAGCTTTCTTT. Encoded protein: CASSDIRQGFEAFF. The V and J genes are TRBV27 and TRBJ1-1; 8 bases align to TRBD1. Trimming removed 6 bases from V and 7 bases from J; junction bases left unmatched: 10. Germline CDR1 is MNHEY and CDR2 is SMNVEV (reference sequence). The CDR3 has 14 residues.

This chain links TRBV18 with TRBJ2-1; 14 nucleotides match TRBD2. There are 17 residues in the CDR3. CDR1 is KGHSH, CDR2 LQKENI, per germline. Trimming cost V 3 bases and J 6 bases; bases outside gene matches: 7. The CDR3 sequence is CASSPPGLAGASNEQFF. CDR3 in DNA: TGTGCCAGCTCACCTCCGGGACTAGCGGGAGCATCCAATGAGCAGTTCTTC.

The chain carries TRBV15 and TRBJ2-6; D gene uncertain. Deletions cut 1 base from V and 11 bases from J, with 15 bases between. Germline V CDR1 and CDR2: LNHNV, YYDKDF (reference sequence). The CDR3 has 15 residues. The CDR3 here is CATSRAATEIDVLTF. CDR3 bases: TGTGCCACCAGCAGAGCCGCTACCGAAATCGACGTCCTGACTTTC.

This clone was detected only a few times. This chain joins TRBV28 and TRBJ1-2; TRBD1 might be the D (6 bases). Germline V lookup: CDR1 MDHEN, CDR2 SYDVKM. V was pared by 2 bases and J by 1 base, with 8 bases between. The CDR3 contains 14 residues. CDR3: CASSLEGGNYGYTF. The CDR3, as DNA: TGTGCCAGCAGTTTAGAAGGGGGTAACTATGGCTACACCTTC.

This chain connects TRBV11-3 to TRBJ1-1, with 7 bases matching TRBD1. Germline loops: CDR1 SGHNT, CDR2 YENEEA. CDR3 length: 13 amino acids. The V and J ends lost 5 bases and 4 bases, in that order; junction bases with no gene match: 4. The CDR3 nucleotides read TGTGCCAGCAGCGAAGACAGGGCCACTGAAGCTTTCTTT. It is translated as CASSEDRATEAFF.

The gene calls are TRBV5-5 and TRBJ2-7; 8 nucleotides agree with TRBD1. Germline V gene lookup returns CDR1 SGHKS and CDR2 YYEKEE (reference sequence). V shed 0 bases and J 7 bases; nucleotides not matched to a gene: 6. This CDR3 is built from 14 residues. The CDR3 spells CASSLGDRGSEQYF. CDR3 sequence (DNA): TGTGCCAGCAGCTTGGGTGACAGGGGCTCTGAGCAGTACTTC.

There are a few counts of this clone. The DNA of the CDR3 is TGTGCCAGCAGCGACGGACTAGCGGGAGGGCCCTACGAGCAGTACTTC. Its translation is CASSDGLAGGPYEQYF. The gene calls are TRBV7-9 and TRBJ2-7; 15 positions agree with TRBD2. Germline V gene sequence: CDR1 SEHNR, CDR2 FQNEAQ (reference sequence). The CDR3 extends over 16 amino acids. Trimming removed 5 bases from V and 2 bases from J; junction bases left unmatched: 4.

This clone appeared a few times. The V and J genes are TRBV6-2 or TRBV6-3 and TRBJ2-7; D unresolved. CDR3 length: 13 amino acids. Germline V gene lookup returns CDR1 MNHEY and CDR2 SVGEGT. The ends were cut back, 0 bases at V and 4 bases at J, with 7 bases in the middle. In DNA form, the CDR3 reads TGTGCCAGCAGTTACTCTTCCGTTTACGAGCAGTACTTC. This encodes CASSYSSVYEQYF.

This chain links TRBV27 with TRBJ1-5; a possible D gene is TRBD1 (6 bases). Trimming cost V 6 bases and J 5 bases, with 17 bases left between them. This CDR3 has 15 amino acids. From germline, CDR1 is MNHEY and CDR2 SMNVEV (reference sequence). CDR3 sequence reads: CASSELQGLDQPQHF. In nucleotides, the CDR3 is TGTGCCAGCAGCGAACTTCAGGGGCTGGATCAGCCCCAGCATTTT.

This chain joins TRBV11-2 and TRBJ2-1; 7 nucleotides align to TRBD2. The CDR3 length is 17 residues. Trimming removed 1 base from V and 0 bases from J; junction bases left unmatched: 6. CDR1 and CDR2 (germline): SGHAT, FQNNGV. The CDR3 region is CASSLGLGGGSYNEQFF. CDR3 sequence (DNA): TGTGCCAGCAGCTTAGGACTCGGCGGGGGCTCCTACAATGAGCAGTTCTTC.

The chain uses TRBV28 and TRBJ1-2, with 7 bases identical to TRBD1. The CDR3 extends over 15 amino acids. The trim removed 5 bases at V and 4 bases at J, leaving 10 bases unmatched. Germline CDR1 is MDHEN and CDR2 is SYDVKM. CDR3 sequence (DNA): TGTGCCAGCAGTCCCCCTGAGGACAGGAGCTATGGCTACACCTTC. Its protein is CASSPPEDRSYGYTF.

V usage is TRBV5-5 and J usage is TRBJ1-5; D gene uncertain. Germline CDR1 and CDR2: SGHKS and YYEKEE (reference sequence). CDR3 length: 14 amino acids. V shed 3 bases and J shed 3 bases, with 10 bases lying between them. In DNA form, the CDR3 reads TGTGCCAGCAGCTACAGCGGGTACAATCAGCCCCAGCATTTT. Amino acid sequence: CASSYSGYNQPQHF.

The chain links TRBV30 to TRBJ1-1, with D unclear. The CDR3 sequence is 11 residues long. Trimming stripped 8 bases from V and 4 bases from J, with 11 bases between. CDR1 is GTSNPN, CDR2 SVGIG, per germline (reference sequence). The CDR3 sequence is CAAQVVTEAFF. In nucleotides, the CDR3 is TGTGCCGCCCAGGTTGTCACTGAAGCTTTCTTT.

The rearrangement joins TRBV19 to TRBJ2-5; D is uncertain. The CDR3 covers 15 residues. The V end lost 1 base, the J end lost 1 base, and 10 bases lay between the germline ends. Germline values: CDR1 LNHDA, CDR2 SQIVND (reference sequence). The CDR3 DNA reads TGTGCCAGTAGTATAGTCCCCCCGAGCCAAGAGACCCAGTACTTC. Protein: CASSIVPPSQETQYF.

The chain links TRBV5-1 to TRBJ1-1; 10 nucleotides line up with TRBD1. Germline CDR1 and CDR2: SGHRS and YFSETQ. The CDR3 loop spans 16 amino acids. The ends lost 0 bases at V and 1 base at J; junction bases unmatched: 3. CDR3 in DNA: TGCGCCAGCAGCTTGGCAGGACAGGGGGGGAACACTGAAGCTTTCTTT. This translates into CASSLAGQGGNTEAFF. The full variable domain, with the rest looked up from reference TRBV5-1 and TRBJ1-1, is KAGVTQTPRYLIKTRGQQVTLSCSPISGHRSVSWYQQTPGQGLQFLFEYFSETQRNKGNFPGRFSGRQFSNSRSEMNVSTLELGDSALYLCASSLAGQGGNTEAFFGQGTRLTVV.

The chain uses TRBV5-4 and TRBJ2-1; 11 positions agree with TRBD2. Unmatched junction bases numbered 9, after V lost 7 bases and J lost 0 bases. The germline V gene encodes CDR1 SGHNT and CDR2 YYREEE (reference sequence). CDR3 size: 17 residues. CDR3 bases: TGTGCCAGCCAGGGGACTAGCGGTTCGAGCTCCTACAATGAGCAGTTCTTC. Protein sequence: CASQGTSGSSSYNEQFF.

CDR3 residues: CASRRTDYNEQFF. The CDR3 DNA follows: TGTGCCAGCAGGCGCACAGATTACAATGAGCAGTTCTTC. The chain joins TRBV6-5 to TRBJ2-1; unclear D gene. V was pared by 6 bases and J by 4 bases, with 10 bases between. Germline CDR1 reads MNHEY; CDR2 reads SVGAGI. This CDR3 comprises 13 residues.

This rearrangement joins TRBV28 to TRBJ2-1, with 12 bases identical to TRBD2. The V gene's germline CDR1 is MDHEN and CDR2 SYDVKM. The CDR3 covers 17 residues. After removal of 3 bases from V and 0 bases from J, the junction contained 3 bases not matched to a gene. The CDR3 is CASSFGTSGFSYNEQFF. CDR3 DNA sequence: TGTGCCAGCAGTTTTGGGACTAGCGGGTTCTCCTACAATGAGCAGTTCTTC. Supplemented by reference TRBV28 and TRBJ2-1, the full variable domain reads DVKVTQSSRYLVKRTGEKVFLECVQDMDHENMFWYRQDPGLGLRLIYFSYDVKMKEKGDIPEGYSVSREKKERFSLILESASTNQTSMYLCASSFGTSGFSYNEQFFGPGTRLTVL.

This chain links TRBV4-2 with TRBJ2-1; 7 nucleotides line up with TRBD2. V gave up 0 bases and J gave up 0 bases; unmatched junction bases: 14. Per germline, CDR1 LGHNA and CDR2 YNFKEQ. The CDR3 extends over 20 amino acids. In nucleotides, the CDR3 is TGTGCCAGCAGCCAAGAAAGGCTAGCGGCCGGATCTAGCTCCTACAATGAGCAGTTCTTC. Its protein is CASSQERLAAGSSSYNEQFF.